This is a list of T cell receptor beta chains from one sample in a study of blood T cell repertoires in COVID-19. The assay was immunoSEQ multiplex PCR, and TCRdb's table has in-frame clones only and misses some. The table has 200,000 to 300,000 clones, 65% to 90% seen once. The material sequenced was peripheral blood. The receptors were gathered from a young man with active or convalescent COVID-19. Both conserved end residues are trimmed from each CDR3. The order of the fields is D gene, J gene, V gene, clone size, CDR3 protein. D genes are given only for firm matches. Some rows have no size entry. The others give once, few or many, or a class for an expanded clone.

>.|TRBJ2-7|TRBV27|.
ASSLSSGYYEQY
>TRBD1|TRBJ2-7|TRBV20-1|.
SASLRGRGSSYEQY
>TRBD2|TRBJ2-7|TRBV11-2|.
ASSFLSTGTSGYEQY
>.|TRBJ1-6|TRBV21-1|.
ASNPGTGGGYNSPLH
>.|TRBJ1-2|TRBV7-2|.
ASSLGVGRDYGYT
>.|TRBJ1-1|TRBV13|.
ASRSNTEAF
>.|TRBJ2-3|TRBV2|.
AIRGRTDTQY
>TRBD2|TRBJ2-5|TRBV15|.
ATSNTYRLAGEEETQY
>.|TRBJ1-2|TRBV5-8|.
ASSLDEGRYSYGYT
>.|TRBJ1-2|TRBV6-1|.
ASSEVPREDYGYT
>.|TRBJ2-2|TRBV7-2|.
ASSLDFNTGELF
>TRBD1|TRBJ2-1|TRBV5-1|.
ASSHAARQGASYNEQF
>TRBD2|TRBJ2-1|TRBV9|.
ASSVAGSGDSYNEQF
>.|TRBJ2-2|TRBV19|.
ASSMGRELF
>.|TRBJ1-2|TRBV29-1|few
SVLWSSGYGYT
>TRBD2|TRBJ2-3|TRBV5-1|.
ASSLVPGSGVPDTQY
>TRBD1|TRBJ2-5|TRBV7-9|.
ASSSLDRVGETQY
>.|TRBJ1-1|TRBV13|once
AGAVKDWKRAEAF
>.|TRBJ1-5|TRBV27|.
ASRQRNSNQPQH
>.|TRBJ1-2|TRBV6-1|.
ASSDKGAANYGYT
>.|TRBJ1-1|TRBV25-1|.
ASSDAGSWVTEAF
>.|TRBJ1-4|TRBV30|.
AWSVSPTEEKLF
>TRBD1|TRBJ1-4|TRBV28|.
ASSPTGTGTEKLF
>TRBD1|TRBJ2-7|TRBV19|.
ASSPGQGPGYEQY
>TRBD1|TRBJ2-7|TRBV29-1|once
SALPKQGAGEQY
>TRBD1|TRBJ2-1|TRBV6-2/TRBV6-3|.
ASSYSQGTALHNEQF
>.|TRBJ2-6|TRBV7-9|.
ASSPRSGANVLT
>.|TRBJ2-1|TRBV7-2|.
ASSNARSVQGGF
>TRBD1|TRBJ1-3|TRBV5-5|.
ASSWPGQRD
>TRBD1|TRBJ1-1|TRBV30|.
AWSGQGLTEAF
>TRBD1|TRBJ2-1|TRBV6-5|.
ASSYDRDTYNEQF
>TRBD1|TRBJ2-7|TRBV7-9|.
ASRRTGSYEQY
>TRBD1|TRBJ1-5|TRBV6-5|once
ASSYSNRGHQPQH
>.|TRBJ1-6|TRBV5-6|.
ASSSAGNRGNNSPLH
>.|TRBJ2-7|TRBV9|.
ASSVGGRDNYEQY
>TRBD1|TRBJ1-1|TRBV28|once
ASSRTGRNTEAF
>TRBD2|TRBJ2-3|TRBV7-7|once
ASSRGAGGLTDTQY
>.|TRBJ1-1|TRBV7-9|.
ASSLYRGRVLEAF
>TRBD2|TRBJ2-3|TRBV11-2|once
ASSLDLAGGQDTQY
>.|TRBJ2-1|TRBV18|.
ASSPLLRDRAVYYNEQF
>.|TRBJ1-2|TRBV3-1/TRBV3-2|.
ASSQSLGYT
>TRBD1|TRBJ1-6|TRBV15|.
ATSSLDRAGNSPLH
>TRBD1|TRBJ1-3|TRBV30|.
AWSAGLTGSSGNTIY
>TRBD2|TRBJ2-7|TRBV18|.
ASSLLAGDSYEQY
>.|TRBJ1-5|TRBV23-1|few
ASSHTKKLPWGGGRPPQH